Sequencing of this TCR beta chain was carried out in a study of CXCR3-negative and CXCR3-positive naive CD8 T cells. Study-level findings and limits: The majority of assays used fresh PBMCs, and CXCR3 expression partially decreased after cryopreservation. Both naive subsets, CXCR3-negative and CXCR3-positive, displayed similar TRBV-TRBJ usage, unlike memory cells. More hydrophobic TRB CDR3s occurred in CXCR3-positive than in CXCR3-negative naive cells. Naive subsets did not differ in surface CD5, and TRB CDR3 properties served to infer TCR strength.

Cells that were CD45RO-CCR7+CD27+CD95- constituted naive CD8+ T cells. Notes on this clonotype: Its antigen is not known.

Through 5' RACE with UMI labels, the TRB cDNA libraries were prepared. Each CDR3 protein gets one entry in TCRdb, which reprocessed the 5' RACE reads and gives no DNA. Recorded for this sample: approximately 100,000 distinct CDR3 sequences. Material for sequencing was naive CXCR3+ CD8+ T cells from blood. Subset here: CD45RO-CCR7+CD27+CD95- naive CD8+ T cells expressing CXCR3 (TNR3+). This sequence was found in a human donor in good health. Some clones in this sample may be carry-over from other donors' samples.

The CDR3 is CASSETDSLYEQYF. V usage is TRBV5-1 and J usage is TRBJ2-7; TCRdb designates TRBD1, a call that cannot be tested without DNA. CDR3 length equals 14 residues. In germline, CDR1 is SGHRS, CDR2 YFSETQ.